These T cell receptor beta chains were read from a single sample in a study of CD8 T cells in Susac syndrome. From the immunoSEQ multiplex PCR reads, TCRdb called clonotypes with MiXCR, one entry per CDR3 protein. The sample shows roughly 130,000 distinct CDR3 sequences, 90% to 95% of them seen only once. Material for sequencing was CD4+ T cells from PBMCs. These receptors all come from a human donor in good health. Both conserved end residues are part of each CDR3. A D gene is named only where the DNA matches it firmly. Clone size is shown for a subset of rows, as once, few, many or a class of expanded clone.

j_call | d_call | v_call | clone_size | cdr3_aa | cdr3_nt
TRBJ2-1 | - | TRBV10-3 | - | CAISELGNEQFF | TGTGCCATCAGTGAGTTGGGGAATGAGCAGTTCTTC
TRBJ2-7 | TRBD1 | TRBV18 | - | CASSRDRDPYYFYEQYF | TGTGCCAGCTCCCGGGACAGGGACCCATACTATTTTTACGAGCAGTACTTC
TRBJ2-7 | - | TRBV28 | - | CASSIPSGQVYEQYF | TGTGCCAGCAGCATCCCGTCGGGGCAGGTCTACGAGCAGTACTTC
TRBJ2-3 | - | TRBV27 | - | CASSHQGVDTQYF | TGTGCCAGCAGTCACCAAGGTGTGGATACGCAGTATTTT
TRBJ2-2 | TRBD2 | TRBV3-1 | - | CASSYRTRVTGELFF | TGTGCCAGCAGCTACAGGACTAGAGTCACCGGGGAGCTGTTTTTT
TRBJ2-2 | - | TRBV5-1 | - | CASSSDGPNTGELFF | TGCGCCAGCAGCTCGGACGGCCCGAACACCGGGGAGCTGTTTTTT
TRBJ2-3 | - | TRBV28 | - | CASSLGASQYF | TGTGCCAGCAGCCTCGGCGCATCGCAGTATTTT
TRBJ2-5 | - | TRBV28 | - | CASSLAWTPRGQYF | TGTGCCAGCAGTTTGGCATGGACCCCGCGGGGCCAGTACTTC
TRBJ2-7 | TRBD1 | TRBV4-2 | - | CASSQGGTGGYEQYF | TGTGCCAGCAGCCAAGGCGGGACAGGGGGCTACGAGCAGTACTTC
TRBJ1-5 | - | TRBV19 | - | CASRDRGGQPQHF | TGTGCCAGTAGGGACAGAGGGGGTCAGCCCCAGCATTTT
TRBJ2-2 | - | TRBV18 | - | CASSPQGDTGELFF | TGTGCCAGCTCACCCCAGGGCGACACCGGGGAGCTGTTTTTT
TRBJ2-2 | - | TRBV29-1 | - | CSGRSHTGELFF | TGCAGCGGAAGGTCTCACACCGGGGAGCTGTTTTTT
TRBJ2-7 | TRBD2 | TRBV6-1 | - | CASSPRRGSEYEQYF | TGTGCCAGCAGCCCCAGGCGCGGGAGTGAGTACGAGCAGTACTTC
TRBJ2-7 | - | TRBV27 | - | CASTSFAYEQYF | TGTGCCAGCACCTCGTTCGCCTACGAGCAGTACTTC
TRBJ1-5 | - | TRBV10-2 | - | CASSEYGFNQPQHF | TGCGCCAGCAGTGAATACGGTTTCAATCAGCCCCAGCATTTT
TRBJ1-5 | - | TRBV3-1 | - | CASSQRANQPQHF | TGTGCCAGCAGCCAACGCGCTAATCAGCCCCAGCATTTT
TRBJ1-2 | - | TRBV20-1 | once | CSARHGRGYTF | TGCAGTGCTAGACATGGAAGGGGCTACACCTTC
TRBJ2-5 | - | TRBV5-1 | - | CASSWGYQETQYF | TGCGCCAGCAGCTGGGGGTACCAAGAGACCCAGTACTTC
TRBJ2-3 | - | TRBV20-1 | - | CSAQRSSGRTDTQYF | TGCAGTGCCCAGAGATCAAGCGGAAGGACAGATACGCAGTATTTT
TRBJ2-7 | TRBD1 | TRBV30 | - | CAWSGYRGGDEQYF | TGTGCCTGGAGTGGCTACAGGGGCGGCGACGAGCAGTACTTC
TRBJ2-2 | TRBD1 | TRBV5-4 | - | CAGRYQGANTGELFF | TGTGCCGGGCGGTACCAGGGGGCCAACACCGGGGAGCTGTTTTTT
TRBJ2-7 | - | TRBV5-4 | - | CASSLEQGLTYEQYF | TGTGCCAGCAGCTTGGAACAGGGCCTAACCTACGAGCAGTACTTC
TRBJ1-2 | - | TRBV3-1 | - | CASSQGRVGYGYTF | TGTGCCAGCAGCCAAGGAAGGGTGGGCTATGGCTACACCTTC
TRBJ2-7 | TRBD2 | TRBV2 | - | CASLLLAGVHEQYF | TGTGCCAGCCTATTACTAGCGGGAGTACACGAGCAGTACTTC
TRBJ2-1 | TRBD2 | TRBV20-1 | - | CSAPSMRSSGRSQEQFF | TGCAGTGCTCCTTCCATGAGGTCTAGCGGGAGATCTCAAGAGCAGTTCTTC
TRBJ1-1 | TRBD1 | TRBV28 | - | CASSPGTATTEAFF | TGTGCCAGCAGCCCAGGGACAGCCACTACTGAAGCTTTCTTT
TRBJ2-6 | - | TRBV12-3/TRBV12-4 | - | CASTGTISGANVLTF | TGTGCCAGCACCGGGACAATATCTGGGGCCAACGTCCTGACTTTC
TRBJ2-7 | TRBD2 | TRBV7-2 | - | CASSPVRLAEHYEQYF | TGTGCCAGCAGCCCCGTCCGCCTAGCGGAGCACTACGAGCAGTACTTC
TRBJ1-3 | - | TRBV30 | - | CAWSAGLNTIYF | TGTGCCTGGAGTGCAGGGTTGAACACCATATATTTT
TRBJ1-3 | - | TRBV2 | - | CASNKGGSGNTIYF | TGTGCCAGCAACAAGGGGGGCTCTGGAAACACCATATATTTT
TRBJ1-1 | TRBD1 | TRBV29-1 | - | CSAPGQTNTEAFF | TGCAGCGCCCCGGGACAGACGAACACTGAAGCTTTCTTT
TRBJ2-7 | TRBD1 | TRBV6-2/TRBV6-3 | once | CASSYDRGGLSYEQYF | TGTGCCAGCAGTTACGACAGGGGAGGACTGTCCTACGAGCAGTACTTC
TRBJ2-1 | TRBD1 | TRBV5-1 | - | CASSLAGTEYNEQFF | TGCGCCAGCAGCTTGGCGGGGACAGAGTACAATGAGCAGTTCTTC
TRBJ2-5 | - | TRBV2 | - | CASKRTAQETQYF | TGTGCCAGCAAACGGACGGCACAAGAGACCCAGTACTTC